This entry is about one T cell receptor (beta chain). Methods used by the authors: Reference gene primer amplification yielded estimated nucleated cell counts. The method was immunoSEQ multiplex PCR; TCRdb's version includes in-frame clones alone and lacks a portion of them. V and J calls and clone size are as listed in that table; D and trimming were resolved from the DNA. In the table there are more than 95,000 clones, 70% to 80% of which are singletons. The data originate from a study of blood T cell repertoires in COVID-19. For the study at large: Acute and convalescent COVID-19 specimens originated in the United States, Italy and Spain.

The CDR3 spans 13 residues. The V gene's germline CDR1 is PRHDT and CDR2 FYEKMQ (reference sequence). V was shortened by 5 bases and J by 1 base, with 8 bases between the two germline ends. This rearrangement joins TRBV13 to TRBJ2-5, with no clear D. The source material was peripheral blood. The TCR sequence derives from a man aged 50-60 years with acute or convalescent COVID-19. The chain's CDR3 is CASSPQAQETQYF. The CDR3 bases are TGTGCCAGCAGCCCTCAAGCCCAAGAGACCCAGTACTTC. Together with reference TRBV13 and TRBJ2-5, the CDR3 gives the full variable domain: AAGVIQSPRHLIKEKRETATLKCYPIPRHDTVYWYQQGPGQDPQFLISFYEKMQSDKGSIPDRFSAQQFSDYHSELNMSSLELGDSALYFCASSPQAQETQYFGPGTRLLVL.